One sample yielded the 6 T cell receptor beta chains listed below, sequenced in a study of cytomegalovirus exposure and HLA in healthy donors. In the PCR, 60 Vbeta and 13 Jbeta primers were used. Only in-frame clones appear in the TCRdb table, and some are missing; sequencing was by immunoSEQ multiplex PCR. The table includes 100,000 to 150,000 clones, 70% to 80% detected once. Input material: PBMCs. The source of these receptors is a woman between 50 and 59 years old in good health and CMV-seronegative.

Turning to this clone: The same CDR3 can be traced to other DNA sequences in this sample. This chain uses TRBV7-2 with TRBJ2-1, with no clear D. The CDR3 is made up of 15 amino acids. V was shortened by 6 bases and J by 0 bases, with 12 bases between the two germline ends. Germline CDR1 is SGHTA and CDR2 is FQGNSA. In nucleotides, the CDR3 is TGTGCCAGCAGTCTCGCAGGTAGCTCCTACAATGAGCAGTTCTTC. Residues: CASSLAGSSYNEQFF.

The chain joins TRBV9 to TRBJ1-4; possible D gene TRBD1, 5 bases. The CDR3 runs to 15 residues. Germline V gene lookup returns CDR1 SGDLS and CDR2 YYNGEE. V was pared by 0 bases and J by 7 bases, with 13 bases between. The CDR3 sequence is CASSVEGRDSEKLFF. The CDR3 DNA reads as TGTGCCAGCAGCGTAGAGGGCAGGGACTCTGAAAAACTGTTTTTT.

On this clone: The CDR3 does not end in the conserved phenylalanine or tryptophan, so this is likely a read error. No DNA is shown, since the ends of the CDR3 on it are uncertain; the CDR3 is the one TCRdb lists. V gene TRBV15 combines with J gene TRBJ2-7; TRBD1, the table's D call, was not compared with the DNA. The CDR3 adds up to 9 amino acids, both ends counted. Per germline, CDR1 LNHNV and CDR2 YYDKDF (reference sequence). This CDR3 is CAPSCQGVN.

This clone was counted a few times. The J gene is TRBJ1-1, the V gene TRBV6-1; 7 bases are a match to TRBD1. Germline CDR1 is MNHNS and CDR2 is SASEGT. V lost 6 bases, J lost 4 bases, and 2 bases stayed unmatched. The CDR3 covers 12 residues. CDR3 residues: CASSDRVTEAFF. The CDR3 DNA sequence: TGTGCCAGCAGCGACAGGGTCACTGAAGCTTTCTTT.

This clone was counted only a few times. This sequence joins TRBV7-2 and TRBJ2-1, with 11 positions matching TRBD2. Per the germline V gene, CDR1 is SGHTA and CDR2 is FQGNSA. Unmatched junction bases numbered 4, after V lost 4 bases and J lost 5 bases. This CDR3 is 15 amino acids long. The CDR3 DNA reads TGTGCCAGCAGCTATAGCGGGAGGGGCCACAATGAGCAGTTCTTC. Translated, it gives CASSYSGRGHNEQFF.

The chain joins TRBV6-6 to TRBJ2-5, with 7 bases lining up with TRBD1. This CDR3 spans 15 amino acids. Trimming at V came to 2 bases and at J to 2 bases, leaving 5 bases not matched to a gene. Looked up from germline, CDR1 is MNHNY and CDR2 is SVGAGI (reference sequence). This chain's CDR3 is CASSYRAGGQETQYF. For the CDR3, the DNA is TGTGCCAGCAGTTACCGGGCAGGGGGACAAGAGACCCAGTACTTC.